A single sample gave rise to the 14 T cell receptor beta chains below, sequenced in a study of radiotherapy plus CTLA-4 blockade in lung cancer (dated by TCRdb to 2016 to 2019). Libraries were constructed by the immunoSEQ multiplex PCR assay. In its TCRdb copy, this immuneACCESS table keeps in-frame sequences only and misses some clones. Where compared with another copy, unresolved V genes explain less than half of these, and the others have no known cause. Recorded for this sample are 90,000 to 100,000 clones; 65% to 85% of them occurred a single time. The ten largest make up roughly 3.1% of the sample. This specimen consisted of peripheral blood, obtained from a patient treated with radiotherapy plus ipilimumab. These receptors all come from a human donor with non-small cell lung cancer who had a partial response to radiotherapy plus ipilimumab. Some clones in this sample may be carry-over from other donors' samples.

Remarks on this clone: The sample contains more than one DNA sequence encoding this CDR3. This sequence joins TRBV6-4 and TRBJ2-7, with 9 bases matching TRBD1. Unmatched junction bases numbered 9, after V lost 6 bases and J lost 3 bases. In germline, CDR1 is MRHNA, CDR2 SNTAGT. This CDR3 region has 15 residues. The CDR3 DNA reads as TGTGCCAGCAGCGTGGACAGGGGCCCCTTCTACGAGCAGTACTTC. The encoded protein is CASSVDRGPFYEQYF.

CDR3 loop: CASSLEAGLQSDTQYF. CDR3 bases: TGCGCCAGCAGCTTGGAGGCAGGGCTTCAGTCCGATACGCAGTATTTT. V usage is TRBV5-1 and J usage is TRBJ2-3; the D gene is possibly TRBD1 (5 bases). Germline-derived CDR1 and CDR2 are SGHRS and YFSETQ. Trimming cost V 0 bases and J 6 bases, with 17 bases left between them. The CDR3 length is 16 residues.

This chain uses TRBV5-1 with TRBJ1-2; TRBD1 might be the D (6 bases). The germline gives CDR1 SGHRS, CDR2 YFSETQ. V gave up 1 base and J gave up 8 bases, with 9 bases separating them. This CDR3 region has 12 residues. The CDR3 loop is CASSLNRDGYTF. The CDR3, as DNA: TGCGCCAGCAGCTTGAACAGGGACGGCTACACCTTC.

The genes are TRBV10-3 and TRBJ2-3; TRBD2 matches 10 bases. CDR1 is ENHRY and CDR2 is SYGVKD in the germline V gene. The CDR3 spans 16 residues. With 4 bases clipped from V and 5 bases from J, the junction kept 9 bases outside the gene matches. The DNA for the CDR3 is TGTGCCATCAGTGCCCTCTCTAGCGGGGGCCAAGATACGCAGTATTTT. Translation gives CAISALSSGGQDTQYF.

The V call is TRBV6-5, the J call TRBJ2-1; 8 nucleotides match TRBD2. Germline lookup yields CDR1 MNHEY and CDR2 SVGAGI. The CDR3 loop spans 15 amino acids. Losses at the gene ends were 5 bases for V and 7 bases for J; bases not matched to a gene: 10. CDR3 nucleotide sequence: TGTGCCAGCAGTGTGACTAGCGACGAGCGAAATGAGCAGTTCTTC. Amino acid sequence: CASSVTSDERNEQFF.

J is TRBJ1-4 and V is TRBV28; tentatively, D is TRBD1 (5 bases). The CDR3 spans 14 residues. Germline V CDR1 and CDR2: MDHEN, SYDVKM. V lost 1 base and J 3 bases, leaving 6 bases between the germline ends. This CDR3 reads CASSLSGANEKLFF. The CDR3 bases are TGTGCCAGCAGTTTATCGGGGGCTAATGAAAAACTGTTTTTT.

The chain is built from TRBV19 and TRBJ1-5; D is undetermined. Germline V gene sequence: CDR1 LNHDA, CDR2 SQIVND (reference sequence). The CDR3 consists of 14 residues. Trimming took off 4 bases at V and 3 bases at J, with 10 bases between the two ends. CDR3: CASSTDIHNQPQHF. The CDR3 nucleotides read TGTGCCAGTAGTACTGACATCCACAATCAGCCCCAGCATTTT.

This CDR3 reads CASSSIRQGGDTEAFF. The CDR3 DNA reads TGTGCCAGCAGTTCCATTCGACAGGGGGGGGACACTGAAGCTTTCTTT. V and J are TRBV6-5 and TRBJ1-1; 9 bases map to TRBD1. CDR3 length: 16 amino acids. V lost 4 bases to trimming and J lost 3 bases; unmatched junction nucleotides: 9. CDR1 MNHEY and CDR2 SVGAGI come from the germline V gene.

This chain connects TRBV7-7 to TRBJ2-5; 13 nucleotides line up with TRBD2. The CDR3 totals 16 residues. With 5 bases clipped from V and 3 bases from J, the junction kept 6 bases outside the gene matches. Germline CDR1 SSHAT, CDR2 FNYEAQ (reference sequence). CDR3 protein: CASSLGLAGDEETQYF. CDR3 DNA: TGTGCCAGCAGCCTTGGACTAGCGGGGGATGAAGAGACCCAGTACTTC.

This clone was observed once. The V gene is TRBV19, the J gene TRBJ1-6, with TRBD1 matching 10 bases. The CDR3 is 16 residues long. CDR1 is LNHDA, CDR2 SQIVND, per germline (reference sequence). The ends lost 7 bases at V and 7 bases at J; junction bases unmatched: 10. Here the CDR3 reads CASTLSPGQGNSPLHF. In DNA, the CDR3 is TGTGCCAGTACCCTGAGCCCGGGACAGGGGAATTCACCCCTCCACTTT.

This clone was recorded only once. The V and J genes are TRBV7-9 and TRBJ2-1; weak D call: TRBD2 (5 bases). The CDR3 sequence is 15 residues long. Germline V lookup: CDR1 SEHNR, CDR2 FQNEAQ (reference sequence). The V and J ends lost 5 bases and 8 bases respectively, with 19 bases between them. This chain's CDR3 is CASSHSLVEAYEQFF. The DNA for the CDR3 is TGTGCCAGCAGCCATTCACTAGTGGAGGCATATGAGCAGTTCTTC.

This clone has a single count. V is TRBV28 and J is TRBJ1-2, with TRBD1 matching over 9 bases. The V gene end was trimmed by 2 bases and the J gene end by 5 bases; junction bases not matched to a gene: 3. CDR1 is MDHEN and CDR2 is SYDVKM in the germline V gene. The length of the CDR3 is 14 residues. For the CDR3, the DNA is TGTGCCAGCAGTTTAAACAGGGGGCTTTATGGCTACACCTTC. Residues: CASSLNRGLYGYTF.

V usage is TRBV5-1 and J usage is TRBJ1-6; TRBD1 agrees at 9 bases. V trimming: 0 bases; J trimming: 8 bases; junction bases outside the gene matches: 3. The CDR3 runs 15 residues. Germline-derived CDR1 and CDR2 are SGHRS and YFSETQ. The CDR3 region is CASSLAGTGYSPLHF. Written as DNA, the CDR3 is TGCGCCAGCAGCTTGGCAGGGACAGGGTATTCACCCCTCCACTTT.

This chain uses TRBV5-1 with TRBJ1-1; D is unclear. Trimming pared 4 bases from V and 3 bases from J, leaving 10 bases between. Germline V CDR1 and CDR2: SGHRS, YFSETQ. This CDR3 comprises 13 residues. The CDR3 reads CASSPRGYTEAFF. DNA for the CDR3: TGCGCCAGCAGCCCGAGAGGGTACACTGAAGCTTTCTTT.